The rows below give T cell receptor beta chains drawn from one sample of a study of blood T cells in healthy people across ages. Via MiXCR, TCRdb re-called the 5' RACE reads, giving one row per CDR3 protein. The sample yields 1.5 million or so distinct CDR3 sequences, under 55% seen once. Sequenced sample: blood. The source of these receptors is a woman younger than 35 in good health. Each CDR3 is given without its conserved first and last residue.

v_call | cdr3_aa
TRBV27 | ASSRGNLQETQY
TRBV7-9 | ASSLQTGTEAF
TRBV7-2 | ASSLAPIVTETQY
TRBV2 | ASLGLAADTQY
TRBV7-9 | ASSRDPPGEQY
TRBV29-1 | SVEDRRNYGYT
TRBV24-1 | ATSDPLETGGSKTQY
TRBV6-1 | ASEGSGSYNEQF
TRBV11-2 | ASSLVWGSYNEQF
TRBV19 | ASRTDRGLLHERQVDQPQH
TRBV30 | AWSPQGLIAQPQH
TRBV12-3/TRBV12-4 | ASSLGMEANYGYT
TRBV6-2/TRBV6-3 | ASTTGLAGGRWQF
TRBV6-1 | ASKSGQGTETQY
TRBV29-1 | SVAQDCGYT
TRBV20-1 | SARTSGTYEQY
TRBV6-5 | ASSPVLGNNSPLH
TRBV14 | ASSQSVPERYTQY
TRBV18 | ASSPQGQTYNEQF
TRBV6-2/TRBV6-3 | ASRRTSGGHEQF
TRBV7-9 | ASSLVGSNGKLF
TRBV20-1 | SAGDRAGPKAF
TRBV29-1 | SVGDSLYSNQPQH
TRBV7-2 | ASSLLYSNEQF